The present TCR beta chain was sequenced within a study of cytomegalovirus exposure and HLA in healthy donors. In the study overall: The roughly 120 validation repertoires matched the 500 to 750 first-cohort repertoires in platform, a later analysis reported. Whole-study findings and limits: In vitro confirmation showed a few CMV-associated chains to be CMV antigen specific.

Trimming stripped 4 bases from V and 10 bases from J, with 16 bases between. The CDR3 length is 14 residues. CDR1 and CDR2 from the germline V gene are SGHAT and FQDESV (reference sequence). Sequenced by immunoSEQ multiplex PCR; TCRdb stores in-frame clones only, minus some. Among approximately 230,000 clones, more than 85% were seen once, and the ten largest hold approximately 12%. Turning to this clone: Its cognate antigen is unknown.

This TCR was sampled from a man in his late teens or twenties in good health and CMV-seropositive. The material sequenced was PBMCs. The chain combines TRBV11-1 with TRBJ2-2, with a weak D call TRBD2 (5 bases). CDR3 sequence reads: CASSSDPRDSELFF. The CDR3 DNA is TGTGCCAGCAGCTCAGACCCTCGGGATTCGGAGCTGTTTTTT.